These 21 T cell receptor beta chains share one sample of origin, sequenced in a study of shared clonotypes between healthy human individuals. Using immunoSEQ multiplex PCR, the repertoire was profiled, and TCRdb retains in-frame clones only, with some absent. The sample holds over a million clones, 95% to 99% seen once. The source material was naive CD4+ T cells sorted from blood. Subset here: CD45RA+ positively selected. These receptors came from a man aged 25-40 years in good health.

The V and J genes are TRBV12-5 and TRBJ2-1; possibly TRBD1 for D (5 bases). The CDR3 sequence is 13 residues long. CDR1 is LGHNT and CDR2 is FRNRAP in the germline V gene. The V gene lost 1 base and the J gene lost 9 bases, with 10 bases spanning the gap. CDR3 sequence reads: CASGLEGIGEQFF. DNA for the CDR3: TGTGCTAGTGGTTTGGAGGGGATCGGTGAGCAGTTCTTC.

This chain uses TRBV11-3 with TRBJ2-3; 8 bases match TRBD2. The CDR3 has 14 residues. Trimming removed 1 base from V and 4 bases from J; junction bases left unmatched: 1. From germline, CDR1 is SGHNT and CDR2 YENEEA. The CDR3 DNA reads TGTGCCAGCAGCTTAGCGGGAGGGCCAGATACGCAGTATTTT. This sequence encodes CASSLAGGPDTQYF.

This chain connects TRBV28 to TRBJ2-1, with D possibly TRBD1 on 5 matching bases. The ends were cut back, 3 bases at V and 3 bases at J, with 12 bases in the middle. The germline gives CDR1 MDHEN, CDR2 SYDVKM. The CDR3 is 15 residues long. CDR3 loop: CASSLEPQGYNEQFF. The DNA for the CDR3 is TGTGCCAGCAGTTTGGAACCCCAGGGCTACAATGAGCAGTTCTTC.

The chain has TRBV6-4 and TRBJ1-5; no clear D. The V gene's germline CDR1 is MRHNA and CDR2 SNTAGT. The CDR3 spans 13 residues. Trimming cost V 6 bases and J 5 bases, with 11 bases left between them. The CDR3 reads CASSLNWDQPQHF. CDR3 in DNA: TGTGCCAGCAGCCTCAACTGGGATCAGCCCCAGCATTTT.

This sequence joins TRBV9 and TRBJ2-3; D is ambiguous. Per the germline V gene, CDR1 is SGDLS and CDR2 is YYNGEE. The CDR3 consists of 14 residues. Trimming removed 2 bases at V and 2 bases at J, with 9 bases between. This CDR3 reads CASSVDGPTDTQYF. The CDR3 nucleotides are TGTGCCAGCAGCGTTGACGGCCCCACAGATACGCAGTATTTT.

The CDR3 spells CSVRWRSTNTEAFF. The CDR3 DNA reads TGCAGCGTTCGGTGGCGATCAACGAACACTGAAGCTTTCTTT. The chain combines TRBV29-1 with TRBJ1-1; D uncertain. CDR1 SQVTM and CDR2 ANQGSEA come from the germline V gene. V was shortened by 5 bases and J by 1 base, with 14 bases between the two germline ends. This CDR3 region has 14 residues.

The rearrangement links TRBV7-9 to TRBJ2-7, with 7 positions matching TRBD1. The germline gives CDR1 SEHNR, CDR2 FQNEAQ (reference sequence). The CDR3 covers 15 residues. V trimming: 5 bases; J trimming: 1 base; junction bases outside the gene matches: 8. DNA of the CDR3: TGTGCCAGCAGCCTCCCGGGACAGTCTTCCTACGAGCAGTACTTC. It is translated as CASSLPGQSSYEQYF.

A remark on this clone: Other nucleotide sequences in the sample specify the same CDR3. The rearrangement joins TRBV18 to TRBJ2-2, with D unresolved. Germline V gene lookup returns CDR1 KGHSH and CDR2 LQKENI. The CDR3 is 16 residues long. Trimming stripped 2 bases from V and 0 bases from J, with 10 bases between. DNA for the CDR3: TGTGCCAGCTCACCATCGGGCCAGACGAACACCGGGGAGCTGTTTTTT. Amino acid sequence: CASSPSGQTNTGELFF.

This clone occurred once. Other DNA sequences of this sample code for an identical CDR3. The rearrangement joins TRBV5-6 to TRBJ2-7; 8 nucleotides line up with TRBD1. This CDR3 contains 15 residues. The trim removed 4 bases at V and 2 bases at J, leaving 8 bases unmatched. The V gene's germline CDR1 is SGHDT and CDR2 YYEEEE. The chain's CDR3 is CASSLGQGATYEQYF. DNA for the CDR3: TGTGCCAGCAGCCTGGGGCAGGGGGCCACCTACGAGCAGTACTTC.

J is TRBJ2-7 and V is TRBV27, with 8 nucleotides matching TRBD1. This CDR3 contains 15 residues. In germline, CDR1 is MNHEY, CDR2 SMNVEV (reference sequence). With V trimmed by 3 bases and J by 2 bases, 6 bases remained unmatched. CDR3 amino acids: CASSLYEGQAYEQYF. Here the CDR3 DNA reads TGTGCCAGCAGTTTGTACGAGGGACAGGCCTACGAGCAGTACTTC.

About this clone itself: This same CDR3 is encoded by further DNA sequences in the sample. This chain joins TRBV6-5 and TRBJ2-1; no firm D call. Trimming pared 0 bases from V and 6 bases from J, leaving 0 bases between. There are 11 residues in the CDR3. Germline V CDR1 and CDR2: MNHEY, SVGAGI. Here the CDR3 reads CASSYSNEQFF. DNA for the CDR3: TGTGCCAGCAGTTACTCCAATGAGCAGTTCTTC.

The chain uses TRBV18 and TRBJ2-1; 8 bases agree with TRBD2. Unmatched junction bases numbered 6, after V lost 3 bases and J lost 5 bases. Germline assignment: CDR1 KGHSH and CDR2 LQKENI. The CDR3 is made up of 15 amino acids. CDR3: CASSPQRELDNEQFF. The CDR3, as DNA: TGTGCCAGCTCACCCCAGCGGGAGCTCGACAATGAGCAGTTCTTC.

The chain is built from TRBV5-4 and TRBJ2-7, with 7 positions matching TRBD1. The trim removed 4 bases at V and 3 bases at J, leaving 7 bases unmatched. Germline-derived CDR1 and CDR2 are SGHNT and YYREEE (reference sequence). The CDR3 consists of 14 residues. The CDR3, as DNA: TGTGCCAGCAGCCTAGGACAGGTTCACTACGAGCAGTACTTC. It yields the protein CASSLGQVHYEQYF.

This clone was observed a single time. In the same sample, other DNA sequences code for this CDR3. Written as DNA, the CDR3 is TGTGCCAGCAGTCTACAGGGGTACGAGCAGTACTTC. Its translation is CASSLQGYEQYF. The chain uses TRBV2 and TRBJ2-7; 7 nucleotides match TRBD1. The CDR3 covers 12 residues. The J segment lost 4 bases and the V segment lost 5 bases, leaving 2 bases of the junction unmatched. Germline lookup yields CDR1 SNHLY and CDR2 FYNNEI.

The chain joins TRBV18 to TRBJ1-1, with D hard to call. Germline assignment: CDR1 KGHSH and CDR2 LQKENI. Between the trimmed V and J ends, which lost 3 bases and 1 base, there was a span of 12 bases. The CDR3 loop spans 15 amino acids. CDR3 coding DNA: TGTGCCAGCTCACCGACTTTGGAGCCGAACACTGAAGCTTTCTTT. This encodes CASSPTLEPNTEAFF.

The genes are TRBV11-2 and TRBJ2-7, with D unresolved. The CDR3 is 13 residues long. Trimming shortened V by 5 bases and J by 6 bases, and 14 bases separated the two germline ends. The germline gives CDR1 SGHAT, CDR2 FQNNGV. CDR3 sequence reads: CASSHSPGFEQYF. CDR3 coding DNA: TGTGCCAGCAGCCACTCCCCGGGTTTCGAGCAGTACTTC.

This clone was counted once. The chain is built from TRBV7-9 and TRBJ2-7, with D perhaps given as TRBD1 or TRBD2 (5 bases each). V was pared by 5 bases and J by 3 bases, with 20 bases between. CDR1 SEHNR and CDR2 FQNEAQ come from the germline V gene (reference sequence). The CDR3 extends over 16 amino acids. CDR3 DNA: TGTGCCAGCAGCCCGGTCGGGACCCAGGGAGTCTACGAGCAGTACTTC. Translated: CASSPVGTQGVYEQYF.

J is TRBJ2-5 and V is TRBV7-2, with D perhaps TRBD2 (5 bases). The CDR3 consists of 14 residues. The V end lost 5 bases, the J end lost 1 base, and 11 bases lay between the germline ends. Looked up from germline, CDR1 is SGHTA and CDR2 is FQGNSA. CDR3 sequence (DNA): TGTGCCAGCAGCCCCCAAGCGGTCCAAGAGACCCAGTACTTC. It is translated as CASSPQAVQETQYF.

The CDR3, as DNA: TGTGCCAGCCGGGGATCGGGGCCGGTTGAGCAGTTCTTC. Its translation is CASRGSGPVEQFF. The chain is built from TRBV25-1 and TRBJ2-1, with D perhaps being TRBD1 or TRBD2 (5 bases each). The CDR3 runs to 13 residues. The V gene lost 8 bases and the J gene lost 9 bases, with 17 bases spanning the gap. CDR1 and CDR2 from the germline V gene are MGHDK and SYGVNS.

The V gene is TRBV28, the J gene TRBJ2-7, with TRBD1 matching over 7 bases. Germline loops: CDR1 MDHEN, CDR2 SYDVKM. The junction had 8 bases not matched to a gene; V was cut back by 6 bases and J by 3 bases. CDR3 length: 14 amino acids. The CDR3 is CASSRIRDSYEQYF. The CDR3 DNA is TGTGCCAGCAGCCGAATCCGGGACAGCTACGAGCAGTACTTC.

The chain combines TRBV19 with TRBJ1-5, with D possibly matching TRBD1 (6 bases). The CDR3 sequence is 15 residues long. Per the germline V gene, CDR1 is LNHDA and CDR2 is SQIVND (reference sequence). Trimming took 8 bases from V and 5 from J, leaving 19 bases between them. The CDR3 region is CASHIVGQGHQPQHF. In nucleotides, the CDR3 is TGTGCCAGTCACATAGTTGGCCAGGGGCATCAGCCCCAGCATTTT.